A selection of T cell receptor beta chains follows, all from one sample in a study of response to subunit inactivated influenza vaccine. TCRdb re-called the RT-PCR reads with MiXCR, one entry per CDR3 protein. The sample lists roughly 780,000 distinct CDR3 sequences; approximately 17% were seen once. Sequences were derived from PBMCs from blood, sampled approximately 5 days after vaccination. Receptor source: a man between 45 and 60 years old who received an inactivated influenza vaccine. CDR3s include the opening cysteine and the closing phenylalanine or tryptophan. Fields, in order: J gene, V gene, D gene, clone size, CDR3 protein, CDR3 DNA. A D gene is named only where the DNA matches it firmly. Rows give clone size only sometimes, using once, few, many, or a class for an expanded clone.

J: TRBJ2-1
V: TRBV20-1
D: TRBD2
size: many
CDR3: CSASSGGSSYNEQFF
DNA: TGCAGTGCTTCTAGCGGGGGGAGCTCCTACAATGAGCAGTTCTTC

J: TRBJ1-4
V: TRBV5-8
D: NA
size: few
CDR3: CASSVGAQGSEKLFF
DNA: TGTGCCAGCAGCGTGGGGGCACAGGGTTCTGAAAAACTGTTTTTT

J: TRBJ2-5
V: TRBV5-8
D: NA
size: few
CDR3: CASSRDDSTQYF
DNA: TGTGCCAGCAGCCGAGACGACTCGACCCAGTACTTC

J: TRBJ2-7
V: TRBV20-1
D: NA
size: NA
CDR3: CSARELISSYEQYF
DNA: TGCAGTGCTAGAGAACTTATTAGCTCCTACGAGCAGTACTTC

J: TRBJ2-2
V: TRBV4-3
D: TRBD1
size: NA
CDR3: CASSRGQGAANTGELFF
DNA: TGCGCCAGCAGCCGCGGACAGGGGGCCGCGAACACCGGGGAGCTGTTTTTT

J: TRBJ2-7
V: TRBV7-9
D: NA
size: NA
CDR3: CASSAGHLSYEQYF
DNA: TGTGCCAGCAGCGCCGGACACCTCTCCTACGAGCAGTACTTC

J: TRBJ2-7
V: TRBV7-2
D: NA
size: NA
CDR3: CASSPLRWNEQYF
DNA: TGTGCCAGCAGCCCCCTCCGGTGGAACGAGCAGTACTTC

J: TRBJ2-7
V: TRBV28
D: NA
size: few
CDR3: CATSTIRYYEQYF
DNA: TGTGCCACCTCGACTATCCGATACTACGAGCAGTACTTC

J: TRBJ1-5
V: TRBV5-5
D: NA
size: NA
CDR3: CASSIDPLNQPQHF
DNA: TGTGCCAGCAGCATCGATCCCCTCAATCAGCCCCAGCATTTT

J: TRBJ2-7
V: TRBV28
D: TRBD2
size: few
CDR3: CASSASGYTYEQYF
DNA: TGTGCCAGCAGTGCTAGCGGTTATACCTACGAGCAGTACTTC

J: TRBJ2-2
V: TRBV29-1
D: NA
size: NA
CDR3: CSTRTTNTGELFF
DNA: TGCAGCACCCGGACAACAAACACCGGGGAGCTGTTTTTT

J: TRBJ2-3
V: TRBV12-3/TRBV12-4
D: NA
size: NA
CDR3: CASSFTGTSGTQYF
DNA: TGTGCCAGCAGTTTTACAGGAACTTCGGGTACGCAGTATTTT

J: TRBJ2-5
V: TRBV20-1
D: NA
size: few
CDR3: CSASPDGRNLQYF
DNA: TGCAGTGCTAGCCCCGACGGACGAAACTTACAGTACTTC

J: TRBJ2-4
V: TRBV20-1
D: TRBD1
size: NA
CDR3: CSAAGGGPKNIQYF
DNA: TGCAGTGCTGCAGGGGGCGGGCCCAAAAACATTCAGTACTTC

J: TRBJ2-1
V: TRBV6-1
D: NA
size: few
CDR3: CASMGQEDSYNEQFF
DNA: TGTGCCAGCATGGGGCAGGAGGACTCCTACAATGAGCAGTTCTTC

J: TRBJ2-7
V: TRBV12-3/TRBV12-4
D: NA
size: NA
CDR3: CASTGVGALYEQYF
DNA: TGTGCCAGCACCGGGGTCGGGGCTCTCTACGAGCAGTACTTC

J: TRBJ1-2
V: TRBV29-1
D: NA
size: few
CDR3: CSVEEPSRGYTF
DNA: TGCAGCGTTGAAGAACCCTCAAGGGGCTACACCTTC

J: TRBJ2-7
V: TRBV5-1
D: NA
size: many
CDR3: CASSTGGLGEQYF
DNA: TGCGCCAGCAGCACAGGCGGGCTCGGAGAGCAGTACTTC

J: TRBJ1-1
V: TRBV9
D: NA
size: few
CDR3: CASSVETTMNTEAFF
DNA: TGTGCCAGCAGCGTAGAAACTACAATGAACACTGAAGCTTTCTTT

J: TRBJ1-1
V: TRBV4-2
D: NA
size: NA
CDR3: CASSPIEGAPNTEAFF
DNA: TGTGCCAGCAGCCCGATTGAAGGGGCTCCGAACACTGAAGCTTTCTTT

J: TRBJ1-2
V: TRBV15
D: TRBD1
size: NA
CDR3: CATSRDNTGASYGYTF
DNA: TGTGCCACCAGCAGAGATAATACAGGGGCTAGCTATGGCTACACCTTC

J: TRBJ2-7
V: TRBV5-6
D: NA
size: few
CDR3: CASSLASRGYEQYF
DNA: TGTGCCAGCAGCTTGGCCTCCAGGGGCTACGAGCAGTACTTC

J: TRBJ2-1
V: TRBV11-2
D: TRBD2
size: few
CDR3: CASSPTGLAGGRSYNEQFF
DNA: TGTGCCAGCAGCCCGACGGGTCTAGCGGGGGGACGCTCCTACAATGAGCAGTTCTTC

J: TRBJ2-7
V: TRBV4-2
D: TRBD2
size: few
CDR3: CASSRRLAGNYEQYF
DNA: TGTGCCAGCAGCCGCAGACTAGCGGGGAACTACGAGCAGTACTTC

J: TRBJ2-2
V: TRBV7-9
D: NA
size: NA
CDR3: CASSRQGGSGELFF
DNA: TGTGCCAGCAGCCGACAGGGAGGATCCGGGGAGCTGTTTTTT

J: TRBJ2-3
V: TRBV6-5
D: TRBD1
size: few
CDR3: CASSYSTGGPDTQYF
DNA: TGTGCCAGCAGTTACTCGACAGGGGGCCCAGATACGCAGTATTTT

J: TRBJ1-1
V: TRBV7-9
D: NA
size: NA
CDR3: CASSGTNTEAFF
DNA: TGTGCCAGCAGCGGAACGAACACTGAAGCTTTCTTT

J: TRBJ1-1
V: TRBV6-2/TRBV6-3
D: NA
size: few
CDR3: CASSDQGSSVMNTEAFF
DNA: TGTGCCAGCAGTGACCAGGGGAGTAGTGTCATGAACACTGAAGCTTTCTTT

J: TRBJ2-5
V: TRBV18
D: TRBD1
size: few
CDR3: CASSPLSGTGMETQYF
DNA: TGTGCCAGCTCACCTCTATCAGGGACAGGGATGGAGACCCAGTACTTC

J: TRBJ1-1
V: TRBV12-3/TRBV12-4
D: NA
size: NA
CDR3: CASTLGDEAFF
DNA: TGTGCCAGCACCTTGGGCGATGAAGCTTTCTTT

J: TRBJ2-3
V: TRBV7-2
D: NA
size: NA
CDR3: CASSLEAGRDTQYF
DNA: TGTGCCAGCAGCTTAGAGGCGGGAAGGGATACGCAGTATTTT

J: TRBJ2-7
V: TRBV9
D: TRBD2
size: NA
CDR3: CASSPSGANLEQYF
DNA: TGTGCCAGCAGCCCAAGCGGGGCAAACCTCGAGCAGTACTTC

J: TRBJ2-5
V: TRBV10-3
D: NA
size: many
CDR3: CAISERLQETQYF
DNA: TGTGCCATCAGTGAGAGGTTACAAGAGACCCAGTACTTC

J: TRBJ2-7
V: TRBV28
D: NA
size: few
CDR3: CASSWEQGSSYEQYF
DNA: TGTGCCAGCAGTTGGGAACAGGGTAGCTCCTACGAGCAGTACTTC

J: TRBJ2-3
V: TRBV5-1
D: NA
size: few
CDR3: CASSSGPDTQYF
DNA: TGCGCCAGCAGCTCGGGCCCAGATACGCAGTATTTT

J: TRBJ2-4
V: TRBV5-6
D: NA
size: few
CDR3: CASSLARPIAKNIQYF
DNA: TGTGCCAGCAGCTTGGCCAGGCCGATAGCCAAAAACATTCAGTACTTC

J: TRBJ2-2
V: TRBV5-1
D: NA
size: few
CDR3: CASTTPGTDDYPNTGELFF
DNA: TGCGCCAGCACCACTCCCGGGACTGACGACTACCCTAACACCGGGGAGCTGTTTTTT

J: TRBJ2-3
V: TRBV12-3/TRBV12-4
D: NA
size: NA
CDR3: CASSSNPSTDTQYF
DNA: TGTGCCAGCAGTTCCAACCCTAGCACAGATACGCAGTATTTT

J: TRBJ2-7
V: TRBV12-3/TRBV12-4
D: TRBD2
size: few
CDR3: CASSRTSGTRTYEQYF
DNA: TGTGCCAGCAGTCGGACTAGCGGGACTCGAACCTACGAGCAGTACTTC

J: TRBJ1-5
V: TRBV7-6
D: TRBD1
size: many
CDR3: CASSLADRGQPQHF
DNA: TGTGCCAGCAGCTTAGCGGACAGGGGTCAGCCCCAGCATTTT

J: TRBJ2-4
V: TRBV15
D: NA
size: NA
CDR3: CATSTGPGAFQYF
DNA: TGTGCCACCAGCACCGGACCGGGAGCTTTTCAGTACTTC

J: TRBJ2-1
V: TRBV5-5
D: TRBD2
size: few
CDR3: CASSQGLARYNEQFF
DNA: TGTGCCAGCAGCCAGGGACTAGCGAGGTACAATGAGCAGTTCTTC

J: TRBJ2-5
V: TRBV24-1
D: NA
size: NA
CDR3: CATSTLGETQYF
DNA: TGTGCCACCAGTACCTTGGGGGAGACCCAGTACTTC

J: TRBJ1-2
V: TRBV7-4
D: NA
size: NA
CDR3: CASSFVPTRSGVSNYGYTF
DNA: TGTGCCAGCAGCTTTGTCCCCACGCGCTCAGGGGTGTCTAACTATGGCTACACCTTC

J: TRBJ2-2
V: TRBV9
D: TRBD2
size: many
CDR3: CASSVGGRDTGELFF
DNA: TGTGCCAGCAGCGTAGGTGGGAGGGACACCGGGGAGCTGTTTTTT

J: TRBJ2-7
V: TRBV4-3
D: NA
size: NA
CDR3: CASSRVLVGAGGSEQYF
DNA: TGCGCCAGCAGCAGGGTGCTGGTGGGGGCAGGGGGGTCCGAGCAGTACTTC

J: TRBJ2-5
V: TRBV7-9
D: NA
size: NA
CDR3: CASSSAMRGRETQYF
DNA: TGTGCCAGCAGCTCGGCAATGAGGGGAAGAGAGACCCAGTACTTC